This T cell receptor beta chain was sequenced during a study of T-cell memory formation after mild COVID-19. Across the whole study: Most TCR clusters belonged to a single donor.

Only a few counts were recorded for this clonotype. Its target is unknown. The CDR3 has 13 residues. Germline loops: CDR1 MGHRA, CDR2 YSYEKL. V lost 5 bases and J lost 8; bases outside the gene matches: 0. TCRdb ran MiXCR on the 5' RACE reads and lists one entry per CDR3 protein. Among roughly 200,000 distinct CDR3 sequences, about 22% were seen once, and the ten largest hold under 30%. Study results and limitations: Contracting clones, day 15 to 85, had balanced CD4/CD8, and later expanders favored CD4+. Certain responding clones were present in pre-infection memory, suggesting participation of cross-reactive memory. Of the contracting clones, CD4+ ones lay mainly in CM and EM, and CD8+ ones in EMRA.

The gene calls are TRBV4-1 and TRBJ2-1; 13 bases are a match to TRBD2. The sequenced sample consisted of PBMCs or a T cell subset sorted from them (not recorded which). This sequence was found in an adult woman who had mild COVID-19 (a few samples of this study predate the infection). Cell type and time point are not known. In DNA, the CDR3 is TGCGCCAGCAGCGGACTAGCGGGAGATGAGCAGTTCTTC. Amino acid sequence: CASSGLAGDEQFF.